The 8 T cell receptor beta chains reported below all come from one sample, sequenced in a study of blood T cell repertoires in COVID-19 (TCRdb year 2020). The protocol used for the library was the immunoSEQ multiplex PCR assay. TCRdb stores this immuneACCESS table with in-frame sequences only. Part of the clones is absent; in the studies checked, under half of the shortfall reflects unresolved V genes, and no reason is known for the rest. The sample data list 250,000 to 350,000 clones, and around 92% of these were observed just once. The ten top clones hold about 6.8% of the sample. The specimen was peripheral blood. All receptors come from a man aged 18 to 35 who had recovered from COVID-19.

The chain couples TRBV10-3 to TRBJ1-1, with D tentatively TRBD1 (5 bases). Germline V CDR1 and CDR2: ENHRY, SYGVKD. V shed 0 bases and J shed 5 bases, with 7 bases lying between them. This CDR3 is 13 amino acids long. CDR3 coding DNA: TGTGCCATCAGTGAGTCGGAGGGGACTGAAGCTTTCTTT. Protein sequence: CAISESEGTEAFF.

With regard to this clone: Sequence at one end of the junction differs from germline and may be a read error. The chain couples TRBV7-9 to TRBJ2-7, with D perhaps TRBD2 (5 bases). From germline, CDR1 is SEHNR and CDR2 FQNEAQ (reference sequence). The CDR3 extends over 12 amino acids. In DNA form, the CDR3 reads TGTGCCAGCAGCTTAGTTGACCGAGGAGGAGTCTTC. As protein: CASSLVDRGGVF.

This chain links TRBV6-5 with TRBJ1-2; 7 nucleotides line up with TRBD1. The CDR3 is 15 amino acids. CDR1 is MNHEY, CDR2 SVGAGI, per germline. After removal of 7 bases from V and 1 base from J, the junction contained 9 bases not matched to a gene. CDR3: CASKPTGRVNYGYTF. The CDR3 nucleotides read TGTGCCAGCAAACCGACAGGGAGAGTTAACTATGGCTACACCTTC.

The rearrangement joins TRBV19 to TRBJ2-1; D possibly corresponds to TRBD2 (5 bases). This CDR3 spans 15 amino acids. Germline CDR1 and CDR2: LNHDA and SQIVND (reference sequence). Trimming removed 2 bases at V and 7 bases at J, with 15 bases between. The CDR3 protein is CASSIRGWADNEQFF. The CDR3 DNA reads TGTGCCAGTAGTATACGGGGTTGGGCTGATAATGAGCAGTTCTTC.

This chain uses TRBV21-1 with TRBJ1-5; the table gives TRBD1 as D, unverified against the DNA. TRBV21-1 is a known pseudogene. The CDR3 loop spans 14 amino acids. CDR3 in amino acids: CASLGQGSNQPQHF. The CDR3 DNA reads as TGTGCCAGCCTGGGACAGGGGAGCAATCAGCCCCAGCATTTT.

This sequence joins TRBV19 and TRBJ2-1; weak D call: TRBD2 (6 bases). This CDR3 spans 17 amino acids. Trimming removed 4 bases from V and 6 bases from J, with 22 bases in between. Germline V gives CDR1 LNHDA, CDR2 SQIVND (reference sequence). CDR3 sequence (DNA): TGTGCCAGTAGTACTAATCCCGGGACTTGGAACCTCAATGAGCAGTTCTTC. It is translated as CASSTNPGTWNLNEQFF.

The chain couples TRBV30 to TRBJ1-1; 7 bases are a match to TRBD1. Germline V gives CDR1 GTSNPN, CDR2 SVGIG (reference sequence). Germline trimming cut 3 bases from V and 7 bases from J; bases unmatched to any gene: 14. This CDR3 has 15 amino acids. The CDR3: CAWRVDPRWDSEAFF. The CDR3 DNA sequence: TGTGCCTGGAGAGTTGACCCCCGGTGGGACAGTGAAGCTTTCTTT.

This clone is a singleton in its sample. The CDR3 coding sequence is TGTGCCAGCAGCTTAGTTTCAGCTAACTATGGCTACACCTTC. This translates into CASSLVSANYGYTF. The chain uses TRBV7-2 and TRBJ1-2, with unresolved D. Germline assignment: CDR1 SGHTA and CDR2 FQGNSA. V shed 1 base and J shed 0 bases, with 6 bases lying between them. The CDR3 runs 14 residues.